The 27 T cell receptor beta chains below all came from one sample that was sequenced in a study of blood T cell repertoires in COVID-19. TCRdb's table, derived via immunoSEQ multiplex PCR, lists solely in-frame clones and lacks some. The sample has over 200,000 clones, roughly 82% seen once. The sample consisted of peripheral blood. The receptors here all came from a man aged 40-50 years who had recovered from COVID-19.

The table lists this clone with a few counts. The V gene is TRBV30, the J gene TRBJ2-1; TRBD1 aligns across 7 bases. Germline assignment: CDR1 GTSNPN and CDR2 SVGIG (reference sequence). After removal of 2 bases from V and 7 bases from J, the junction contained 8 bases not matched to a gene. The CDR3 runs to 14 residues. The CDR3 coding sequence is TGTGCCTGGAGTACCCCCGACAGGGCTAATGAGCAGTTCTTC. It encodes CAWSTPDRANEQFF.

J is TRBJ2-3 and V is TRBV4-1; D unresolved. This CDR3 has 12 amino acids. CDR1 is MGHRA, CDR2 YSYEKL, per germline. V lost 3 bases to trimming and J lost 5 bases, with 6 bases between them. The CDR3: CASSHPRDTQYF. The CDR3 nucleotides are TGCGCCAGCAGCCACCCCAGAGATACGCAGTATTTT.

The chain is built from TRBV15 and TRBJ1-1, with TRBD1 matching over 8 bases. From germline, CDR1 is LNHNV and CDR2 YYDKDF (reference sequence). CDR3 length: 11 amino acids. J was trimmed by 7 bases and V by 9 bases; bases with no gene match: 4. The CDR3 here is CATVDRGEAFF. The CDR3 region has the DNA TGTGCCACAGTCGACAGGGGTGAAGCTTTCTTT.

This sequence joins TRBV25-1 and TRBJ2-2; TRBD1 is a possible D gene (6 bases). Germline V lookup: CDR1 MGHDK, CDR2 SYGVNS. V shed 4 bases and J shed 7 bases, with 10 bases lying between them. This CDR3 comprises 13 residues. CDR3 sequence reads: CASSGTGHGELFF. The CDR3 nucleotides are TGTGCCAGCAGTGGCACAGGGCACGGGGAGCTGTTTTTT.

The V gene is TRBV9, the J gene TRBJ2-7; 7 positions match TRBD1. Germline CDR1 reads SGDLS; CDR2 reads YYNGEE. The CDR3 has 16 residues. Trimming removed 1 base from V and 5 bases from J; junction bases left unmatched: 12. The DNA for the CDR3 is TGTGCCAGCAGCGTAACCCGACAGGGTAGGGAACACGAGCAGTACTTC. This encodes CASSVTRQGREHEQYF. Filled out from reference TRBV9 and TRBJ2-7, the complete variable domain reads DSGVTQTPKHLITATGQRVTLRCSPRSGDLSVYWYQQSLDQGLQFLIQYYNGEERAKGNILERFSAQQFPDLHSELNLSSLELGDSALYFCASSVTRQGREHEQYFGPGTRLTVT.

This sequence joins TRBV30 and TRBJ1-1, with unresolved D. The CDR3 contains 11 residues. CDR1 is GTSNPN and CDR2 is SVGIG in the germline V gene (reference sequence). Trimming shortened V by 3 bases and J by 4 bases, and 6 bases separated the two germline ends. Written as DNA, the CDR3 is TGTGCCTGGAGAGCAGGCACTGAAGCTTTCTTT. Its translation: CAWRAGTEAFF.

This clone was recorded only once. This chain links TRBV5-1 with TRBJ1-6; D is unresolved. V was cut by 4 bases and J by 6 bases, with 11 bases left in between. The CDR3 consists of 14 residues. CDR1 and CDR2 from the germline V gene are SGHRS and YFSETQ. The CDR3 bases are TGCGCCAGCAGCCTGGACGGGTCTAATTCACCCCTCCACTTT. Its protein product is CASSLDGSNSPLHF.

CDR3 sequence: CASSQEYSDTIYF. CDR3 DNA sequence: TGCGCCAGCAGCCAAGAATACTCGGACACCATATATTTT. The chain combines TRBV4-1 with TRBJ1-3; D remains unclear. The germline V and J ends were trimmed by 0 bases and 8 bases, with 8 bases remaining between them. The V gene's germline CDR1 is MGHRA and CDR2 YSYEKL. The CDR3 is made up of 13 amino acids.

The chain is built from TRBV5-1 and TRBJ2-3, with D perhaps matching TRBD1 (6 bases). This CDR3 spans 14 amino acids. V was shortened by 0 bases and J by 5 bases, with 10 bases between the two germline ends. Germline values: CDR1 SGHRS, CDR2 YFSETQ. The CDR3 spells CASSLEGRGDTQYF. The CDR3 bases are TGCGCCAGCAGCTTGGAGGGCAGGGGAGATACGCAGTATTTT.

In its sample, this clone was seen once. The chain employs TRBV5-5 and TRBJ2-2; D unclear. Germline V gene lookup returns CDR1 SGHKS and CDR2 YYEKEE (reference sequence). Trimming removed 0 bases at V and 3 bases at J, with 6 bases between. The CDR3 is 14 amino acids. The CDR3 nucleotides are TGTGCCAGCAGCTTGGGACGGGACACCGGGGAGCTGTTTTTT. Its translation: CASSLGRDTGELFF.

The V gene is TRBV25-1, the J gene TRBJ1-2, with 8 bases that match TRBD1. J lost 4 bases, V lost 4 bases, and 5 bases had no gene match. The CDR3 sequence is 14 residues long. CDR1 is MGHDK and CDR2 is SYGVNS in the germline V gene. CDR3 nucleotide sequence: TGTGCCAGCAGTGGGAGGACAGGGAGCTATGGCTACACCTTC. Its protein product is CASSGRTGSYGYTF.

Only one count was recorded for this clone. The genes are TRBV9 and TRBJ2-5, with D possibly TRBD1 on 6 matching bases. This CDR3 comprises 14 residues. Germline CDR1 is SGDLS and CDR2 is YYNGEE. V shed 3 bases and J shed 5 bases, with 14 bases lying between them. CDR3 protein: CASSATQGEETQYF. The DNA of the CDR3 is TGTGCCAGCAGCGCAACACAGGGTGAGGAGACCCAGTACTTC. Drawing the rest from reference TRBV9 and TRBJ2-5, the complete variable domain is DSGVTQTPKHLITATGQRVTLRCSPRSGDLSVYWYQQSLDQGLQFLIQYYNGEERAKGNILERFSAQQFPDLHSELNLSSLELGDSALYFCASSATQGEETQYFGPGTRLLVL.

This sequence joins TRBV12-3 or TRBV12-4 and TRBJ2-3; D is perhaps TRBD1 (5 bases). CDR3 length equals 12 residues. V was shortened by 1 base and J by 8 bases, with 7 bases between the two germline ends. The CDR3 DNA is TGTGCCAGCAGTTTAGAGCAGGGTACGCAGTATTTT. Its protein is CASSLEQGTQYF.

This chain links TRBV21-1 with TRBJ2-5; TRBD2 reflects the table's D call only, with no check against the DNA. TRBV21-1 is a pseudogene segment. This CDR3 has 13 residues. CDR3 coding DNA: TGTGCCACCGAGGTCGGGGTCCGAGAGACCCAGTACTTC. It specifies CATEVGVRETQYF.

This chain links TRBV4-3 with TRBJ1-2; 10 bases map to TRBD1. The junction had 15 bases not matched to a gene; V was cut back by 0 bases and J by 5 bases. CDR3 length: 19 amino acids. The germline CDR1 and CDR2 sequences are LGHNA and YSLEER. The CDR3 here is CASSQDLVVGTGADYGYTF. The CDR3 DNA reads as TGCGCCAGCAGCCAAGATTTGGTTGTCGGGACAGGGGCCGATTATGGCTACACCTTC.

This chain uses TRBV12-5 with TRBJ2-4, with 8 bases identical to TRBD1. The CDR3 totals 15 residues. Unmatched junction bases numbered 11, after V lost 5 bases and J lost 8 bases. Germline CDR1 reads LGHNT; CDR2 reads FRNRAP. The CDR3 sequence: CASGPGGPAEDIQYF. For the CDR3, the DNA is TGTGCTAGTGGTCCAGGGGGCCCCGCCGAGGACATTCAGTACTTC.

The rearrangement joins TRBV30 to TRBJ2-2; 8 bases fit TRBD2. Germline loops: CDR1 GTSNPN, CDR2 SVGIG (reference sequence). The CDR3 extends over 15 amino acids. J lost 4 bases, V lost 2 bases, and 6 bases had no gene match. This CDR3 is CAWSSGGPGTGELFF. The CDR3 nucleotides read TGTGCCTGGAGTTCGGGGGGGCCGGGCACCGGGGAGCTGTTTTTT.

The gene calls are TRBV9 and TRBJ1-5; TRBD1 matches 8 bases. CDR3 length: 15 residues. Germline V gene data show CDR1 as SGDLS and CDR2 as YYNGEE. The V gene end was trimmed by 4 bases and the J gene end by 2 bases; junction bases not matched to a gene: 5. The CDR3 reads CASSLTGGGNQPQHF. CDR3 coding DNA: TGTGCCAGCAGCCTAACAGGGGGAGGCAATCAGCCCCAGCATTTT.

The CDR3 is CASSPTGQGSHSGANVLTF. CDR3 bases: TGCGCCAGCAGCCCTACTGGACAGGGTTCCCACTCTGGGGCCAACGTCCTGACTTTC. The gene calls are TRBV4-1 and TRBJ2-6, with TRBD1 identical over 8 bases. Per germline, CDR1 MGHRA and CDR2 YSYEKL. After removal of 4 bases from V and 0 bases from J, the junction contained 11 bases not matched to a gene. This CDR3 is 19 amino acids long.

The gene calls are TRBV19 and TRBJ2-3; the match to TRBD2 covers 13 bases. The CDR3 consists of 15 residues. Germline CDR1 is LNHDA and CDR2 is SQIVND (reference sequence). With 5 bases clipped from V and 6 bases from J, the junction kept 5 bases outside the gene matches. Written as DNA, the CDR3 is TGTGCCAGTAGTTCGGGACTAGCGGGGCGCGATACGCAGTATTTT. Protein: CASSSGLAGRDTQYF.

This clone was detected once. The rearrangement joins TRBV6-5 to TRBJ1-6, with 9 bases aligning to TRBD1. With 4 bases clipped from V and 7 bases from J, the junction kept 5 bases outside the gene matches. CDR3 length equals 15 residues. The germline CDR1 and CDR2 sequences are MNHEY and SVGAGI. CDR3 loop: CASSSPGTGNSPLHF. The DNA of the CDR3 is TGTGCCAGCAGTTCCCCCGGGACAGGGAATTCACCCCTCCACTTT.

The CDR3 sequence is CASSPRGGYGGYTF. Written as DNA, the CDR3 is TGTGCCAGCAGCCCTAGGGGGGGGTACGGCGGCTACACCTTC. This chain joins TRBV28 and TRBJ1-2; TRBD1 is a possible D gene (6 bases). The CDR3 consists of 14 residues. Trimming pared 6 bases from V and 8 bases from J, leaving 19 bases between. From germline, CDR1 is MDHEN and CDR2 SYDVKM.

The J gene is TRBJ2-3, the V gene TRBV5-1, with D perhaps TRBD2 (6 bases). V was shortened by 7 bases and J by 0 bases, with 15 bases between the two germline ends. The CDR3 is 15 amino acids. Germline loops: CDR1 SGHRS, CDR2 YFSETQ. The CDR3 loop reads CASDLNGGSTDTQYF. The CDR3, as DNA: TGCGCCAGCGACCTCAACGGGGGAAGCACAGATACGCAGTATTTT. The variable domain in full, completed from reference TRBV5-1 and TRBJ2-3, reads KAGVTQTPRYLIKTRGQQVTLSCSPISGHRSVSWYQQTPGQGLQFLFEYFSETQRNKGNFPGRFSGRQFSNSRSEMNVSTLELGDSALYLCASDLNGGSTDTQYFGPGTRLTVL.

This clone occurred a few times. This sequence joins TRBV10-1 and TRBJ2-7; 10 bases are shared with TRBD1. Germline V gene sequence: CDR1 WNHNN, CDR2 SYGVQD (reference sequence). The J segment lost 1 base and the V segment lost 7 bases, leaving 7 bases of the junction unmatched. The CDR3 has 15 amino acids. The CDR3 loop reads CASKEGQGESYEQYF. The CDR3 nucleotides are TGCGCCAGCAAGGAAGGACAGGGGGAGTCCTACGAGCAGTACTTC.

This chain connects TRBV3-1 (or the pseudogene TRBV3-2) to TRBJ2-1, with D uncertain. CDR1 and CDR2 (germline): LGHDT, YNNKEL (reference sequence). Trimming shortened V by 4 bases and J by 7 bases, and 14 bases separated the two germline ends. The CDR3 loop spans 14 amino acids. The CDR3 region is CASSPGSAWNEQFF. The CDR3 DNA follows: TGTGCCAGCAGCCCCGGGTCGGCCTGGAATGAGCAGTTCTTC.

The chain uses TRBV7-2 and TRBJ2-1, with 7 bases identical to TRBD2. The CDR3 consists of 15 residues. The J segment lost 10 bases and the V segment lost 4 bases, leaving 13 bases of the junction unmatched. The V gene's germline CDR1 is SGHTA and CDR2 FQGNSA. CDR3 DNA: TGTGCCAGCAGCTCCACGAGGGCGGGAGTTCGAGAGCAGTTCTTC. Translation: CASSSTRAGVREQFF.

This clone has only a few counts. The V call is TRBV7-2, the J call TRBJ2-3; 9 nucleotides match TRBD1. With V trimmed by 5 bases and J by 10 bases, 16 bases remained unmatched. This CDR3 contains 16 residues. Germline loops: CDR1 SGHTA, CDR2 FQGNSA. The CDR3 here is CASSVLGTGTSRAQYF. CDR3 sequence (DNA): TGTGCCAGCAGCGTACTCGGGACAGGGACGAGTAGGGCGCAGTATTTT.